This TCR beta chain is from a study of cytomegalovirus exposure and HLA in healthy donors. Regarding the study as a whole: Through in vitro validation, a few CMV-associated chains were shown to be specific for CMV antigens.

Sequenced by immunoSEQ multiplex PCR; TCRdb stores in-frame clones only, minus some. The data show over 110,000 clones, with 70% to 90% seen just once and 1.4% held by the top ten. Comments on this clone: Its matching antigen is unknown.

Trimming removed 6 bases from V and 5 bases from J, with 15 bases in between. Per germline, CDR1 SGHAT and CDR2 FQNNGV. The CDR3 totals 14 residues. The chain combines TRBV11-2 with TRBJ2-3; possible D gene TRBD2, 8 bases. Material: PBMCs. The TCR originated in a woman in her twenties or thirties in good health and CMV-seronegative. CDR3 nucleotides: TGTGCCAGCAGTGGACAGGCGGGGGGAGATACGCAGTATTTT. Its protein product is CASSGQAGGDTQYF.